Below are 15 T cell receptor beta chains sequenced from a single sample in a study of blood T cell repertoires in COVID-19. Sequencing was performed with immunoSEQ multiplex PCR; in TCRdb, only in-frame clones are kept and a portion is missing. Seen here are 300,000 to 350,000 clones, about 90% observed once, and the top ten hold less than 3.5%. Sequencing was carried out using peripheral blood. Receptors originate from a woman in her twenties or thirties with COVID-19, enrolled during active disease.

V and J are TRBV19 and TRBJ2-2; the match to TRBD1 covers 7 bases. Germline CDR1 is LNHDA and CDR2 is SQIVND (reference sequence). The CDR3 totals 16 residues. With V trimmed by 4 bases and J by 0 bases, 5 bases remained unmatched. As DNA, the CDR3 is TGTGCCAGTAGTACTCCCGGGACAGCGAACACCGGGGAGCTGTTTTTT. This sequence encodes CASSTPGTANTGELFF.

V is TRBV28 and J is TRBJ1-2; tentatively, D is TRBD1 (5 bases). V lost 7 bases and J 1 base, leaving 22 bases between the germline ends. From germline, CDR1 is MDHEN and CDR2 SYDVKM. CDR3 length: 17 amino acids. CDR3 sequence: CASTVVWGGDYNYGYTF. The CDR3 DNA reads as TGTGCCAGCACCGTGGTCTGGGGGGGGGACTATAACTATGGCTACACCTTC.

This clone showed up just once. J is TRBJ1-5 and V is TRBV27, with D maybe TRBD1 (5 bases). Germline CDR1 reads MNHEY; CDR2 reads SMNVEV (reference sequence). V lost 3 bases, J lost 4 bases, and 7 bases lay in between. The CDR3 loop spans 13 amino acids. DNA for the CDR3: TGTGCCAGCAGTTTTGGGGCAAATCAGCCCCAGCATTTT. Translated, it gives CASSFGANQPQHF.

The V call is TRBV6-5, the J call TRBJ1-5; no clear D. V was clipped by 3 bases and J by 0 bases, with 9 bases between them. CDR1 is MNHEY and CDR2 is SVGAGI in the germline V gene. The CDR3 has 15 amino acids. In DNA form, the CDR3 reads TGTGCCAGCAGTTATGTGGCTGATAGCAATCAGCCCCAGCATTTT. As protein: CASSYVADSNQPQHF.

The chain recombines TRBV2 with TRBJ1-4; 7 bases are a match to TRBD1. This CDR3 spans 14 amino acids. With 9 bases clipped from V and 4 bases from J, the junction kept 8 bases outside the gene matches. Germline CDR1 SNHLY, CDR2 FYNNEI. DNA of the CDR3: TGTGCCAGGGGTCGACAGGGACTTAATGAAAAACTGTTTTTT. It translates to CARGRQGLNEKLFF.

The chain is built from TRBV19 and TRBJ1-1, with D possibly being TRBD1 (6 bases). The CDR3 runs to 12 residues. V lost 11 bases and J 1 base, leaving 11 bases between the germline ends. In germline, CDR1 is LNHDA, CDR2 SQIVND (reference sequence). CDR3: CASKGGNTEAFF. In nucleotides, the CDR3 is TGTGCCTCAAAAGGGGGGAACACTGAAGCTTTCTTT.

The chain joins TRBV6-5 to TRBJ2-7; D is possibly TRBD1 (7 bases). The germline CDR1 and CDR2 sequences are MNHEY and SVGAGI. The V end was cut by 2 bases, the J end by 3 bases, with 11 bases between. This CDR3 has 14 amino acids. DNA of the CDR3: TGTGCCAGCAGTTACCCAGGGGGGATCTACGAGCAGTACTTC. It is translated as CASSYPGGIYEQYF.

The V call is TRBV12-3 or TRBV12-4, the J call TRBJ2-2; a possible D gene is TRBD2 (5 bases). The CDR3 covers 13 residues. V shed 6 bases and J shed 8 bases, with 13 bases lying between them. The CDR3 DNA is TGTGCCAGCAGCTTATCGGGGTCTGGGGAGCTGTTTTTT. Its protein product is CASSLSGSGELFF.

The chain recombines TRBV4-2 with TRBJ2-2; D might be TRBD2 (5 bases). Per germline, CDR1 LGHNA and CDR2 YNFKEQ. CDR3 size: 16 residues. V lost 4 bases and J 2 bases, leaving 14 bases between the germline ends. CDR3 region: CASSPVMAGNTGELFF. The CDR3 nucleotides read TGTGCCAGCAGCCCGGTTATGGCGGGTAACACCGGGGAGCTGTTTTTT.

The chain joins TRBV20-1 to TRBJ1-4, with D perhaps TRBD1 (5 bases). V lost 3 bases to trimming and J lost 1 base, with 15 bases between them. CDR1 DFQATT and CDR2 SNEGSKA come from the germline V gene (reference sequence). The CDR3 contains 16 residues. This chain's CDR3 is CSASGQGSRTNEKLFF. The CDR3 DNA follows: TGCAGTGCTAGTGGTCAGGGTTCAAGAACTAATGAAAAACTGTTTTTT.

The chain recombines TRBV27 with TRBJ2-3, with 7 bases lining up with TRBD1. J lost 2 bases, V lost 3 bases, and 5 bases had no gene match. This CDR3 region has 15 residues. Germline loops: CDR1 MNHEY, CDR2 SMNVEV (reference sequence). The CDR3: CASSFRDSFTDTQYF. The CDR3 DNA reads TGTGCCAGCAGTTTCCGGGACAGCTTCACAGATACGCAGTATTTT.

V gene TRBV20-1 combines with J gene TRBJ1-4; tentative D call: TRBD1 (6 bases). Germline V gives CDR1 DFQATT, CDR2 SNEGSKA (reference sequence). V was cut by 5 bases and J by 8 bases, with 9 bases left in between. The CDR3 extends over 11 amino acids. The CDR3 region has the DNA TGCAGTGCTGCAGGGGTCGAAAAACTGTTTTTT. Translation: CSAAGVEKLFF.

The V and J genes are TRBV5-4 and TRBJ1-2; possibly TRBD1 for D (5 bases). The CDR3 is 15 amino acids. Trimming pared 4 bases from V and 2 bases from J, leaving 15 bases between. In germline, CDR1 is SGHNT, CDR2 YYREEE (reference sequence). The CDR3 protein is CASSRPFQGNYGYTF. CDR3 DNA sequence: TGTGCCAGCAGCCGCCCCTTCCAGGGCAACTATGGCTACACCTTC.

The genes are TRBV18 and TRBJ2-1, with TRBD2 matching 10 bases. Trimming at V came to 4 bases and at J to 2 bases, leaving 5 bases not matched to a gene. The germline V gene encodes CDR1 KGHSH and CDR2 LQKENI. There are 16 residues in the CDR3. The CDR3 DNA is TGTGCCAGCTCACTGCTCGGGACTAGCGCCTACAATGAGCAGTTCTTC. It encodes CASSLLGTSAYNEQFF.

This chain links TRBV30 with TRBJ1-1; D is possibly TRBD1 (6 bases). CDR3 length: 15 residues. The V end lost 4 bases, the J end lost 5 bases, and 20 bases lay between the germline ends. Per germline, CDR1 GTSNPN and CDR2 SVGIG (reference sequence). The CDR3 region has the DNA TGTGCCTGGACCTCTAAGGGGGGGGTAGGGACTGAAGCTTTCTTT. This sequence encodes CAWTSKGGVGTEAFF.